A single sample gave rise to the 11 T cell receptor beta chains below, sequenced in a study of cytomegalovirus exposure and HLA in healthy donors (dated by TCRdb to 2017 to 2019). Library preparation employed the immunoSEQ multiplex PCR assay. For the multiplex PCR, a mixture combining 60 forward primers for TCR Vbeta segments and 13 reverse primers for TCR Jbeta segments was used. TCRdb provides this immuneACCESS table in a form limited to in-frame rearrangements. Some clones are lacking; in checked studies, under half of them reflect an unresolved V gene, and why the rest are absent is not known. Here the sample has around 140,000 clones; approximately 77% occur a single time. Jointly, the top ten make up around 1.5% of the sample. The specimen was PBMCs. These receptors came from a woman aged 40 to 50 in good health and CMV-seronegative.

The J gene is TRBJ1-4, the V gene TRBV10-1; TRBD1 agrees at 10 bases. The J segment lost 8 bases and the V segment lost 6 bases, leaving 6 bases of the junction unmatched. This CDR3 has 14 amino acids. CDR1 is WNHNN, CDR2 SYGVQD, per germline (reference sequence). CDR3 DNA sequence: TGCGCCAGCAGCGCCGGACAGGGGGGAGAAAAACTGTTTTTT. Translation: CASSAGQGGEKLFF.

The rearrangement uses TRBV25-1 and TRBJ2-5; no reliable D call. V lost 3 bases, J lost 5 bases, and 7 bases lay in between. This CDR3 comprises 12 residues. CDR1 is MGHDK, CDR2 SYGVNS, per germline. CDR3 sequence: CASSDLRETQYF. Written as DNA, the CDR3 is TGTGCCAGCAGTGACCTACGGGAGACCCAGTACTTC.

About this clone itself: The sample carries other DNA sequences with the same CDR3. J is TRBJ1-5 and V is TRBV27; D is unresolved. V gave up 2 bases and J gave up 4 bases, with 9 bases separating them. The CDR3 loop spans 14 amino acids. Germline V CDR1 and CDR2: MNHEY, SMNVEV (reference sequence). The CDR3 DNA reads TGTGCCAGCAGTTTAGAAAGAGGGAATCAGCCCCAGCATTTT. The encoded protein is CASSLERGNQPQHF.

The J gene is TRBJ2-2, the V gene TRBV5-1, with D unclear. V shed 0 bases and J shed 0 bases, with 9 bases lying between them. Germline CDR1 SGHRS, CDR2 YFSETQ. This CDR3 has 16 residues. CDR3 sequence (DNA): TGCGCCAGCAGCTTGGGGGCCACAACGAACACCGGGGAGCTGTTTTTT. It yields the protein CASSLGATTNTGELFF.

This chain joins TRBV15 and TRBJ2-5; 12 bases are a match to TRBD1. With 6 bases clipped from V and 4 bases from J, the junction kept 0 bases outside the gene matches. Per germline, CDR1 LNHNV and CDR2 YYDKDF (reference sequence). CDR3 size: 13 residues. The CDR3 reads CATRGQGAETQYF. The CDR3 DNA sequence: TGTGCCACCAGGGGACAGGGGGCAGAGACCCAGTACTTC.

For the CDR3, the DNA is TGTGCCAGCAGCTTATCGGGGGGGGCTCAGCCCCAGCATTTT. Translating gives CASSLSGGAQPQHF. J is TRBJ1-5 and V is TRBV11-2; D is perhaps TRBD1 (6 bases). Germline V gene data show CDR1 as SGHAT and CDR2 as FQNNGV. The V and J ends lost 2 bases and 6 bases respectively, with 11 bases between them. The CDR3 is made up of 14 amino acids.

V usage is TRBV27 and J usage is TRBJ2-5, with D perhaps matching TRBD1 (5 bases). The germline CDR1 and CDR2 sequences are MNHEY and SMNVEV (reference sequence). The CDR3 runs 16 residues. Trimming pared 0 bases from V and 4 bases from J, leaving 15 bases between. The CDR3 DNA reads as TGTGCCAGCAGTTTATCAGGGGTCAGCAGGAGAGAGACCCAGTACTTC. Amino acid sequence: CASSLSGVSRRETQYF.

The gene calls are TRBV5-1 and TRBJ2-5, with TRBD1 matching over 7 bases. V trimming: 0 bases; J trimming: 5 bases; junction bases outside the gene matches: 7. Germline CDR1 SGHRS, CDR2 YFSETQ. The CDR3 totals 15 residues. The CDR3 protein is CASSLGEGAVETQYF. The CDR3 nucleotides are TGCGCCAGCAGCTTGGGAGAGGGGGCTGTCGAGACCCAGTACTTC.

The chain is built from TRBV19 and TRBJ1-2, with D maybe TRBD1 (5 bases). Looked up from germline, CDR1 is LNHDA and CDR2 is SQIVND (reference sequence). Trimming stripped 10 bases from V and 2 bases from J, with 11 bases between. CDR3 length equals 12 residues. This CDR3 is CATRDFNYGYTF. DNA for the CDR3: TGTGCCACCAGGGATTTCAACTATGGCTACACCTTC.

In DNA, the CDR3 is TGTGCCAGCAGCCCCATCCCGAGGCAGGGGGACACTGAAGCTTTCTTT. Protein: CASSPIPRQGDTEAFF. J is TRBJ1-1 and V is TRBV28, with 7 nucleotides matching TRBD1. Unmatched junction bases numbered 13, after V lost 6 bases and J lost 3 bases. Germline V gene data show CDR1 as MDHEN and CDR2 as SYDVKM. The CDR3 totals 16 residues.

This chain connects TRBV19 to TRBJ1-5, with D tentatively TRBD1 (6 bases). V was trimmed by 0 bases and J by 9 bases, leaving 6 bases between them. Per germline, CDR1 LNHDA and CDR2 SQIVND (reference sequence). The CDR3 covers 12 residues. The CDR3 bases are TGTGCCAGTAGTATAGAAGGGGGGCCCCAGCATTTT. Translation gives CASSIEGGPQHF.